This T cell receptor beta chain comes out of a study of OX40 agonist ivuxolimab in advanced cancers. Background on the study: Patients were dosed with the agonistic anti-OX40 (CD134) antibody ivuxolimab. Six ivuxolimab dose levels, 0.01 to 10 mg/kg, were given intravenously every 2 weeks.

Trimming removed 8 bases at V and 3 bases at J, with 13 bases between. The V gene's germline CDR1 is MNHNS and CDR2 SASEGT. CDR3 length: 13 amino acids. For this clone: Its antigen is currently unknown.

Study-level results: Clonal expansion by week 6 occurred in CD4+ and CD8+ blood T cells (at 0.1 to 3.0 mg/kg).

The repertoire was sequenced with immunoSEQ multiplex PCR; TCRdb's copy has only in-frame clones and lacks some. This table holds roughly 100,000 clones, approximately 80% found once. This chain uses TRBV6-1 with TRBJ2-5, with D tentatively TRBD2 (6 bases). Sequenced here: CD4+ or CD8+ T cells sorted from blood, sampled in a trial of the OX40 agonist ivuxolimab. The sequence derives from an adult with an advanced solid tumor such as melanoma, head and neck, liver or kidney cancer. CDR3 in DNA: TGTGCCAGCGGCCTGGCGGGAAAAGAGACCCAGTACTTC. Its protein product is CASGLAGKETQYF.